These 20 T cell receptor beta chains came from one sample sequenced in a study of shared clonotypes between healthy human individuals. The protocol was immunoSEQ multiplex PCR, while the TCRdb copy is restricted to in-frame clones and leaves out a portion. This table has about 690,000 clones, about 90% appearing once. Specimen: memory CD8+ T cells from PBMCs. This sample's subset: CD45RO+ cells pooled with CCR7-negative TemRA cells. These receptors all stem from a man aged 18 to 30 in good health. Some clones in this sample may be carry-over from other donors' samples.

The chain has TRBV19 and TRBJ2-1, with TRBD2 matching 11 bases. Germline CDR1 LNHDA, CDR2 SQIVND (reference sequence). J lost 2 bases, V lost 9 bases, and 6 bases had no gene match. The CDR3 runs 15 residues. The chain's CDR3 is CASHSSGRTYNEQFF. The DNA of the CDR3 is TGTGCCAGCCATTCTAGCGGGAGGACCTACAATGAGCAGTTCTTC.

V gene TRBV30 combines with J gene TRBJ2-7; TRBD1 might be the D (7 bases). CDR1 and CDR2 from the germline V gene are GTSNPN and SVGIG (reference sequence). The ends were cut back, 0 bases at V and 5 bases at J, with 17 bases in the middle. The CDR3 sequence is 15 residues long. CDR3 DNA: TGTGCCTGGAGTGTGGAGGGGGCGAGGTGGAACGAGCAGTACTTC. It translates to CAWSVEGARWNEQYF.

The chain uses TRBV28 and TRBJ1-1; the D gene is possibly TRBD1 (5 bases). The CDR3 has 13 amino acids. CDR1 and CDR2 from the germline V gene are MDHEN and SYDVKM. The V and J ends lost 3 bases and 7 bases respectively, with 12 bases between them. CDR3 nucleotide sequence: TGTGCCAGCAGTTTGCGGACAACTCTTGAAGCTTTCTTT. It yields the protein CASSLRTTLEAFF.

The chain uses TRBV14 and TRBJ1-1; D perhaps matches TRBD1 (6 bases). The CDR3 contains 14 residues. The germline CDR1 and CDR2 sequences are SGHDN and FVKESK. Trimming cost V 3 bases and J 7 bases, with 15 bases left between them. This CDR3 reads CASSQDSIANEAFF. In nucleotides, the CDR3 is TGTGCCAGCAGCCAGGACAGCATAGCAAATGAAGCTTTCTTT.

V gene TRBV27 combines with J gene TRBJ2-1, with D perhaps TRBD2 (5 bases). This CDR3 is 13 amino acids long. The germline CDR1 and CDR2 sequences are MNHEY and SMNVEV (reference sequence). V lost 5 bases and J lost 8, with 13 bases in between. The CDR3 DNA reads TGTGCCAGCAGTCTCCTAGCATGGCATGAGCAGTTCTTC. Translated, it gives CASSLLAWHEQFF.

The gene calls are TRBV9 and TRBJ2-1; a weak D match, TRBD2 (6 bases). Trimming took 0 bases from V and 0 from J, leaving 10 bases between them. CDR3 length: 16 residues. The V gene's germline CDR1 is SGDLS and CDR2 YYNGEE. The CDR3 DNA sequence: TGTGCCAGCAGCGTAGGTCGAGCGGGCTCCTACAATGAGCAGTTCTTC. Amino acids: CASSVGRAGSYNEQFF.

About this clone: At the DNA level, this CDR3 is encoded by other sequences in the same sample as well. The rearrangement uses TRBV7-9 and TRBJ1-2; D is unresolved. Per the germline V gene, CDR1 is SEHNR and CDR2 is FQNEAQ (reference sequence). This CDR3 contains 13 residues. V shed 0 bases and J shed 4 bases, with 6 bases lying between them. The CDR3 is CASSLAESYGYTF. The CDR3 DNA reads as TGTGCCAGCAGCTTAGCCGAGAGCTATGGCTACACCTTC.

The chain is built from TRBV5-1 and TRBJ2-3, with D unclear. The CDR3 covers 13 residues. The germline CDR1 and CDR2 sequences are SGHRS and YFSETQ. V lost 3 bases and J 5 bases, leaving 10 bases between the germline ends. CDR3 in DNA: TGCGCCAGCAGCTCTTTTCCGGGAGATACGCAGTATTTT. Its translation: CASSSFPGDTQYF.

This chain connects TRBV2 to TRBJ1-2; D possibly corresponds to TRBD1 (5 bases). Germline values: CDR1 SNHLY, CDR2 FYNNEI. V was shortened by 3 bases and J by 8 bases, with 13 bases between the two germline ends. CDR3 length equals 13 residues. CDR3 sequence reads: CASSDGPGGGYTF. The CDR3 DNA reads as TGTGCCAGCAGTGATGGACCGGGGGGGGGCTACACCTTC.

This chain links TRBV27 with TRBJ1-1, with unresolved D. Germline V gene data show CDR1 as MNHEY and CDR2 as SMNVEV (reference sequence). V was trimmed by 5 bases and J by 1 base, leaving 8 bases between them. The length of the CDR3 is 13 residues. DNA of the CDR3: TGTGCCAGCAGTGTGCGGGCGAACACTGAAGCTTTCTTT. It encodes CASSVRANTEAFF.

The chain employs TRBV28 and TRBJ2-1, with TRBD1 identical over 7 bases. The germline gives CDR1 MDHEN, CDR2 SYDVKM. CDR3 length: 16 residues. The V and J ends lost 6 bases and 6 bases, in that order; junction bases with no gene match: 14. The CDR3 sequence is CASRRTGTASSNEQFF. In nucleotides, the CDR3 is TGTGCCAGCAGGCGTACCGGGACAGCTTCATCCAATGAGCAGTTCTTC.

The chain has TRBV5-6 and TRBJ1-3; 8 bases map to TRBD1. Germline CDR1 reads SGHDT; CDR2 reads YYEEEE. The CDR3 length is 14 residues. V lost 4 bases to trimming and J lost 2 bases; unmatched junction nucleotides: 2. CDR3 nucleotides: TGTGCCAGCAGCCGCAGGGGGCCTGGAAACACCATATATTTT. Its translation: CASSRRGPGNTIYF.

This chain links TRBV30 with TRBJ1-1; no clear D. The V and J ends lost 4 bases and 1 base respectively, with 10 bases between them. This CDR3 contains 13 residues. Germline assignment: CDR1 GTSNPN and CDR2 SVGIG (reference sequence). CDR3 region: CAWTRGRNTEAFF. The CDR3 DNA sequence: TGTGCCTGGACCCGGGGAAGGAACACTGAAGCTTTCTTT.

In its sample, this clone was seen a few times. The chain employs TRBV6-1 and TRBJ1-5; D gene uncertain. Per germline, CDR1 MNHNS and CDR2 SASEGT. V was trimmed by 0 bases and J by 4 bases, leaving 4 bases between them. The CDR3 has 13 amino acids. CDR3 DNA sequence: TGTGCCAGCAGTGAAGCCATAAATCAGCCCCAGCATTTT. Protein: CASSEAINQPQHF.

This clone was seen once. The V call is TRBV11-2, the J call TRBJ1-1, with 10 bases matching TRBD1. J gave up 3 bases and V 5 bases, and 12 bases lay outside the gene matches. The CDR3 has 17 residues. In germline, CDR1 is SGHAT, CDR2 FQNNGV. CDR3 sequence: CASSPRDRGLLYTEAFF. CDR3 bases: TGTGCCAGCAGCCCCCGGGACAGGGGCCTTCTGTACACTGAAGCTTTCTTT. Full variable domain (missing parts from reference TRBV11-2 and TRBJ1-1): EAGVAQSPRYKIIEKRQSVAFWCNPISGHATLYWYQQILGQGPKLLIQFQNNGVVDDSQLPKDRFSAERLKGVDSTLKIQPAKLEDSAVYLCASSPRDRGLLYTEAFFGQGTRLTVV.

This chain connects TRBV5-1 to TRBJ2-5; D gene unclear. The J call is uncertain, as TRBJ2-7 better fits the DNA end. The V gene's germline CDR1 is SGHRS and CDR2 YFSETQ. The CDR3 has 17 residues. The CDR3 here is CASSLDFLVVSPYEQYF. The CDR3 coding sequence is TGCGCCAGCAGCTTGGACTTTTTAGTAGTTTCGCCCTACGAGCAGTACTTC.

This clone showed up just once. The chain uses TRBV27 and TRBJ2-5; 10 bases are a match to TRBD2. Germline lookup yields CDR1 MNHEY and CDR2 SMNVEV (reference sequence). The CDR3 sequence is 16 residues long. V shed 2 bases, J shed 1 base, and the junction held 4 bases outside the gene matches. CDR3 coding DNA: TGTGCCAGCAGTTTACGTGGACTAGCGGTCCAAGAGACCCAGTACTTC. Its translation: CASSLRGLAVQETQYF.

V gene TRBV28 combines with J gene TRBJ1-4; the D gene is possibly TRBD1 (6 bases). CDR3 length: 16 amino acids. Trimming took 6 bases from V and 4 from J, leaving 18 bases between them. Germline CDR1 and CDR2: MDHEN and SYDVKM. The CDR3 DNA reads as TGTGCCAGCAGCAACTCCCCCACAGGGTTTAATGAAAAACTGTTTTTT. Protein product: CASSNSPTGFNEKLFF.

This chain connects TRBV11-2 to TRBJ1-2; D remains ambiguous. Trimming took 4 bases from V and 2 from J, leaving 8 bases between them. Germline V CDR1 and CDR2: SGHAT, FQNNGV. The CDR3 has 13 amino acids. The CDR3 here is CASSSYKNYGYTF. In nucleotides, the CDR3 is TGTGCCAGCAGCTCATACAAAAACTATGGCTACACCTTC. Based on the CDR3 plus reference TRBV11-2 and TRBJ1-2, the full variable domain is EAGVAQSPRYKIIEKRQSVAFWCNPISGHATLYWYQQILGQGPKLLIQFQNNGVVDDSQLPKDRFSAERLKGVDSTLKIQPAKLEDSAVYLCASSSYKNYGYTFGSGTRLTVV.

V is TRBV7-9 and J is TRBJ2-1; D perhaps matches TRBD1 (6 bases). Germline CDR1 SEHNR, CDR2 FQNEAQ (reference sequence). The V gene lost 3 bases and the J gene lost 7 bases, with 16 bases spanning the gap. The CDR3 extends over 15 amino acids. Written as DNA, the CDR3 is TGTGCCAGCAGCTTGGACAGCCAAAGGGGGAATGAGCAGTTCTTC. It translates to CASSLDSQRGNEQFF. Filled out from reference TRBV7-9 and TRBJ2-1, the complete variable domain reads DTGVSQNPRHKITKRGQNVTFRCDPISEHNRLYWYRQTLGQGPEFLTYFQNEAQLEKSRLLSDRFSAERPKGSFSTLEIQRTEQGDSAMYLCASSLDSQRGNEQFFGPGTRLTVL.